This entry lists 13 T cell receptor beta chains sequenced from one sample in a study of graft-versus-host responses after intestinal transplantation. Generated by immunoSEQ multiplex PCR, the TCRdb table keeps only in-frame clones and is missing some. In the table there are approximately 76,000 clones, 84% of which are singletons. Their cognate antigens are unknown. Material: unstimulated CD4+ T cells sorted from spleen or lymph node cells, obtained before transplant. The origin of the receptors is a human donor who was the organ donor for an intestinal transplant.

This sequence joins TRBV5-5 and TRBJ1-6; D ambiguous. Germline CDR1 SGHKS, CDR2 YYEKEE (reference sequence). This CDR3 contains 13 residues. Trimming shortened V by 2 bases and J by 8 bases, and 8 bases separated the two germline ends. CDR3 DNA sequence: TGTGCCAGCAGCTTAACAGACGATTCACCCCTCCACTTT. Its protein product is CASSLTDDSPLHF. Looking up the rest from reference TRBV5-5 and TRBJ1-6 gives the full variable domain: DAGVTQSPTHLIKTRGQQVTLRCSPISGHKSVSWYQQVLGQGPQFIFQYYEKEERGRGNFPDRFSARQFPNYSSELNVNALLLGDSALYLCASSLTDDSPLHFGNGTRLTVT.

This sequence joins TRBV7-2 and TRBJ1-5; D perhaps matches TRBD1 (5 bases). The length of the CDR3 is 11 residues. The germline V gene has CDR1 SGHTA and CDR2 FQGNSA. V was clipped by 4 bases and J by 9 bases, with 7 bases between them. The CDR3 sequence: CASSSRGPQHF. For the CDR3, the DNA is TGTGCCAGCAGCTCAAGGGGGCCCCAGCATTTT.

In its sample, this clone was seen a few times. The chain uses TRBV28 and TRBJ2-7, with D perhaps matching TRBD2 (6 bases). This CDR3 is built from 14 residues. Germline-derived CDR1 and CDR2 are MDHEN and SYDVKM. V gave up 10 bases and J gave up 3 bases, with 19 bases separating them. This chain's CDR3 is CANYDAGRNYEQYV. CDR3 DNA: TGTGCCAACTACGACGCGGGACGGAACTACGAGCAGTACGTC.

The sample holds one count of this clone. The rearrangement uses TRBV5-6 and TRBJ2-3; D is unresolved. From germline, CDR1 is SGHDT and CDR2 YYEEEE. Between the trimmed V and J ends, which lost 2 bases and 4 bases, there was a span of 8 bases. The length of the CDR3 is 13 residues. The CDR3 DNA reads as TGTGCCAGCAGCTTACTCAAGCCAGATACGCAGTATTTT. This translates into CASSLLKPDTQYF.

This clone was counted once. This chain joins TRBV2 and TRBJ2-1, with 9 bases fitting TRBD1. V lost 6 bases, J lost 6 bases, and 3 bases stayed unmatched. Germline-derived CDR1 and CDR2 are SNHLY and FYNNEI. This CDR3 is built from 13 residues. CDR3: CASRQGAFNEQFF. In DNA form, the CDR3 reads TGTGCCAGCAGACAGGGGGCGTTCAATGAGCAGTTCTTC.

The genes are TRBV5-1 and TRBJ2-5; TRBD2 might be the D (5 bases). Germline-derived CDR1 and CDR2 are SGHRS and YFSETQ. The ends were cut back, 4 bases at V and 4 bases at J, with 14 bases in the middle. The CDR3 contains 14 residues. The DNA of the CDR3 is TGCGCCAGCAGCCACACAAGGGAGTCAGAGACCCAGTACTTC. Its protein product is CASSHTRESETQYF.

The table lists this clone with a few counts. The CDR3 bases are TGTGCCAGCAGTTGGGGAGACAGGGGGAATTCACCCCTCCACTTT. Translation: CASSWGDRGNSPLHF. The chain recombines TRBV28 with TRBJ1-6, with 9 bases that match TRBD1. This CDR3 is 15 amino acids long. J gave up 7 bases and V 4 bases, and 5 bases lay outside the gene matches. Germline CDR1 MDHEN, CDR2 SYDVKM.

The chain uses TRBV6-5 and TRBJ1-1; D possibly corresponds to TRBD1 (6 bases). Deletions cut 1 base from V and 5 bases from J, with 17 bases between. Germline values: CDR1 MNHEY, CDR2 SVGAGI. CDR3 length: 16 residues. In DNA form, the CDR3 reads TGTGCCAGCAGTTACTTAACAATACAGGGTCCAACTGAAGCTTTCTTT. It yields the protein CASSYLTIQGPTEAFF.

The genes are TRBV29-1 and TRBJ2-4, with a tentative D call TRBD1 (5 bases). The CDR3 totals 12 residues. The germline gives CDR1 SQVTM, CDR2 ANQGSEA. Between the trimmed V and J ends, which lost 4 bases and 5 bases, there was a span of 9 bases. The CDR3 here is CSVAPTENIQYF. The CDR3 DNA follows: TGCAGCGTTGCCCCGACAGAAAACATTCAGTACTTC.

The genes are TRBV5-5 and TRBJ2-3, with 8 bases lining up with TRBD2. CDR3 length: 19 residues. Unmatched junction bases numbered 19, after V lost 5 bases and J lost 2 bases. Germline values: CDR1 SGHKS, CDR2 YYEKEE (reference sequence). CDR3: CASRGSGGLSPYSTDTQYF. CDR3 bases: TGTGCCAGCAGGGGGAGCGGGGGCTTATCCCCTTACTCCACAGATACGCAGTATTTT.

The chain recombines TRBV28 with TRBJ2-1; TRBD1 agrees at 12 bases. V was clipped by 2 bases and J by 8 bases; unmatched bases: 7. The germline CDR1 and CDR2 sequences are MDHEN and SYDVKM. CDR3 length: 16 amino acids. CDR3 coding DNA: TGTGCCAGCAGTTTACCACCGGGACAGGGGGCTGATGAGCAGTTCTTC. Translated, it gives CASSLPPGQGADEQFF.

This chain connects TRBV2 to TRBJ1-1, with a possible D match to TRBD1 (5 bases). Germline-derived CDR1 and CDR2 are SNHLY and FYNNEI. This CDR3 has 14 amino acids. V gave up 5 bases and J gave up 7 bases, with 17 bases separating them. The DNA of the CDR3 is TGTGCCAGCAGTAACAGTCAATTCGACAGTGAAGCTTTCTTT. Translated: CASSNSQFDSEAFF.

The CDR3 is CASRMTGGNYGYTF. The CDR3, as DNA: TGTGCCAGCAGAATGACAGGGGGTAACTATGGCTACACCTTC. The gene calls are TRBV28 and TRBJ1-2; 9 nucleotides align to TRBD1. The CDR3 is 14 amino acids. Germline V gives CDR1 MDHEN, CDR2 SYDVKM. Unmatched junction bases numbered 3, after V lost 6 bases and J lost 1 base.